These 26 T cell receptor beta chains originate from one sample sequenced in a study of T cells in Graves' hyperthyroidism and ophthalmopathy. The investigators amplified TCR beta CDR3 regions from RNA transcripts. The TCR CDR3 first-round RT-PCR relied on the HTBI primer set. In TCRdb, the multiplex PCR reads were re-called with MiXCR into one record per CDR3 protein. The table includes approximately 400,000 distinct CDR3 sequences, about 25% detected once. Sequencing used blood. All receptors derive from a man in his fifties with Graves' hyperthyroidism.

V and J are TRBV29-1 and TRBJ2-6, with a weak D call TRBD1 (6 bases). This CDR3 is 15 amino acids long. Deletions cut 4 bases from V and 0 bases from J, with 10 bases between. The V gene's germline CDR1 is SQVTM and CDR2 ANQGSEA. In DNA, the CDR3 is TGCAGCGTTGGACAGGCGGCCTCTGGGGCCAACGTCCTGACTTTC. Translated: CSVGQAASGANVLTF.

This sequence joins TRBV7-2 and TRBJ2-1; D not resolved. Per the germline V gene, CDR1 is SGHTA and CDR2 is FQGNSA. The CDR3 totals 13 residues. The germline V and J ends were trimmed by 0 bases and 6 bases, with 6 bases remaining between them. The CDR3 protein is CASSLAQSNEQFF. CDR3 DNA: TGTGCCAGCAGCTTAGCTCAATCCAATGAGCAGTTCTTC.

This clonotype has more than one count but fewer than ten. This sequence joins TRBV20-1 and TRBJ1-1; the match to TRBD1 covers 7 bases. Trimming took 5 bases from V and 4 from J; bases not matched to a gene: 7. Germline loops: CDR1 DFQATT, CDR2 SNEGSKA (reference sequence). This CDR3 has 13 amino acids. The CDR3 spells CSAWGQTFTEAFF. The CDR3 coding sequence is TGCAGTGCTTGGGGACAGACCTTCACTGAAGCTTTCTTT.

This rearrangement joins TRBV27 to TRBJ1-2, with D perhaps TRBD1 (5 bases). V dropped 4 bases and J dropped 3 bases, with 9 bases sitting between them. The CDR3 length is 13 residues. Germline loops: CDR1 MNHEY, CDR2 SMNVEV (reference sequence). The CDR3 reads CASSSGTYYGYTF. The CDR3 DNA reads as TGTGCCAGCAGTTCCGGGACCTACTATGGCTACACCTTC.

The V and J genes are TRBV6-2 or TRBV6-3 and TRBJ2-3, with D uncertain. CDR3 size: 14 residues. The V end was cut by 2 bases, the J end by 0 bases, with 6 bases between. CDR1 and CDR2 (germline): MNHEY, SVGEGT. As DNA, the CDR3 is TGTGCCAGCAGTTACGGAGAGAGCACAGATACGCAGTATTTT. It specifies CASSYGESTDTQYF.

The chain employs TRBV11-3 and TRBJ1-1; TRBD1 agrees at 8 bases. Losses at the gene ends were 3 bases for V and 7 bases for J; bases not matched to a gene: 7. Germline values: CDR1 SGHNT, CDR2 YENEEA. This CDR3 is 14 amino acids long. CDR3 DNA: TGTGCCAGCAGCTTTAATCAGGGGGCGTATGAAGCTTTCTTT. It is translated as CASSFNQGAYEAFF.

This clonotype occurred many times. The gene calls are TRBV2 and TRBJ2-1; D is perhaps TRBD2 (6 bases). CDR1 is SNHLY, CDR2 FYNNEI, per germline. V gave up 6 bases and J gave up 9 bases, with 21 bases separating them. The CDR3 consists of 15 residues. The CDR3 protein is CASRSASASRGEQFF. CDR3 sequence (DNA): TGTGCCAGCAGGTCAGCTAGCGCCTCCCGGGGTGAGCAGTTCTTC.

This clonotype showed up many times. CDR3 in amino acids: CASSMAGVRDTQYF. As DNA, the CDR3 is TGTGCCAGCAGTATGGCGGGAGTGAGAGATACGCAGTATTTT. The V gene is TRBV2, the J gene TRBJ2-3; 7 bases are shared with TRBD2. CDR1 and CDR2 from the germline V gene are SNHLY and FYNNEI. V shed 5 bases and J 5 bases; nucleotides not matched to a gene: 7. The CDR3 loop spans 14 amino acids.

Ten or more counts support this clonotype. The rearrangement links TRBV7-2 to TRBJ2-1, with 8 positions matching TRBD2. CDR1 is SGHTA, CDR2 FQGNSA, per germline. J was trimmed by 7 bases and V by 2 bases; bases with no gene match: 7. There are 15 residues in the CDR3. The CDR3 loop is CASSLSGRAGNEQFF. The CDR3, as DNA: TGTGCCAGCAGCTTATCCGGGAGGGCCGGGAATGAGCAGTTCTTC.

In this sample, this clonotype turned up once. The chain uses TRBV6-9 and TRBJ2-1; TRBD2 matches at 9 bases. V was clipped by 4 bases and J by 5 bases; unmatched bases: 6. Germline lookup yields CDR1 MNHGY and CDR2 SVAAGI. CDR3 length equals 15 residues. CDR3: CASSSTSGTNNEQFF. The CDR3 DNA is TGTGCCAGCAGTTCGACTAGCGGAACTAACAATGAGCAGTTCTTC.

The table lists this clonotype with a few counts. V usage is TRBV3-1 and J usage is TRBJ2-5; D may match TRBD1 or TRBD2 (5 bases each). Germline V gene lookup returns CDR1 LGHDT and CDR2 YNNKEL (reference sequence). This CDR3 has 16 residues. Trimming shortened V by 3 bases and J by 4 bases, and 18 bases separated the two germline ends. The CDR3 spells CASSHAGTSWSETQYF. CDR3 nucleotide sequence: TGTGCCAGCAGCCACGCAGGGACCTCATGGTCAGAGACCCAGTACTTC.

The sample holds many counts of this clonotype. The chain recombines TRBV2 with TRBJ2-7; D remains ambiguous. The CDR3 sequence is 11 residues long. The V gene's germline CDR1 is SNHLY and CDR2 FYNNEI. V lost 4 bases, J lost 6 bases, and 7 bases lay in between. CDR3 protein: CASSAMTEQYF. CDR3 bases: TGTGCCAGCAGTGCTATGACCGAGCAGTACTTC.

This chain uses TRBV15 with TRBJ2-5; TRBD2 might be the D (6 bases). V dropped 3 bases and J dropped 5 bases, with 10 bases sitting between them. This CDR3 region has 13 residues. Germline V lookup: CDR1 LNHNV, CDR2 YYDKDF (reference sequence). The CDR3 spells CATSRAGWETQYF. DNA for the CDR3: TGTGCCACCAGCAGGGCGGGGTGGGAGACCCAGTACTTC.

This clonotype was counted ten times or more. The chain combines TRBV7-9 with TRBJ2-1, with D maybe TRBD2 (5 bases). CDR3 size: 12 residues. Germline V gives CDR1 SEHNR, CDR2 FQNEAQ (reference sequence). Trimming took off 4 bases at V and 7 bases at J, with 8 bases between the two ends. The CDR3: CASSSSGNEQFF. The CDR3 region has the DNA TGTGCCAGCAGCTCGTCGGGAAATGAGCAGTTCTTC.

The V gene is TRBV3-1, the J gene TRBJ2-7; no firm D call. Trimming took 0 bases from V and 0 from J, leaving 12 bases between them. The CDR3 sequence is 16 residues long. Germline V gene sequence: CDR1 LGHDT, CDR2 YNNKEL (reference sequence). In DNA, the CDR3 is TGTGCCAGCAGCCAAGATCACGGGCCCACCTCCTACGAGCAGTACTTC. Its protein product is CASSQDHGPTSYEQYF.

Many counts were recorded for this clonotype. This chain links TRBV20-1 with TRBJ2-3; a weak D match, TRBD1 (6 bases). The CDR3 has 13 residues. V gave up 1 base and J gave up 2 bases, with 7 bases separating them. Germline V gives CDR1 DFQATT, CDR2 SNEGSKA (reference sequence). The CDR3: CSARGQDTDTQYF. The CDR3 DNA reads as TGCAGTGCTAGAGGACAGGACACAGATACGCAGTATTTT.

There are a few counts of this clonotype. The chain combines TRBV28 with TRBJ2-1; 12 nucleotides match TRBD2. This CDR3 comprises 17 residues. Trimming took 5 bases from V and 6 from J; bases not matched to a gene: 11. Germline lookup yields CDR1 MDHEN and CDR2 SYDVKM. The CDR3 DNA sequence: TGTGCCAGCAGTAGTGGGGAACTAGCGGGAGGTAGCAATGAGCAGTTCTTC. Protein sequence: CASSSGELAGGSNEQFF.

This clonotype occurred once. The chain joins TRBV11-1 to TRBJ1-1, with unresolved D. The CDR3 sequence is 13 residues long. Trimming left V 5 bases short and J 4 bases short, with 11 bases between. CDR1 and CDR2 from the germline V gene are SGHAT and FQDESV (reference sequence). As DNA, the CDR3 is TGTGCCAGCAGCGGGGTTGGTAGCACTGAAGCTTTCTTT. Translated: CASSGVGSTEAFF.

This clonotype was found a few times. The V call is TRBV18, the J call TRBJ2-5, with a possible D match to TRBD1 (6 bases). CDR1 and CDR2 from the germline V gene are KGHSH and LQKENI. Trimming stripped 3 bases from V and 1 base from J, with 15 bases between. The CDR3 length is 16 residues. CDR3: CASSPTTGHLQETQYF. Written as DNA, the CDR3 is TGTGCCAGCTCACCTACTACGGGACACCTCCAAGAGACCCAGTACTTC.

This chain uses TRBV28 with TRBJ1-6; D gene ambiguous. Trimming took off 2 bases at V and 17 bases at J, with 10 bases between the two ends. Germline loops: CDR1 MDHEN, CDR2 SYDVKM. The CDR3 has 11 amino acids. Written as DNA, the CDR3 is TGTGCCAGCAGTTTAAAACGGCTTATCCACTTT. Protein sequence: CASSLKRLIHF.

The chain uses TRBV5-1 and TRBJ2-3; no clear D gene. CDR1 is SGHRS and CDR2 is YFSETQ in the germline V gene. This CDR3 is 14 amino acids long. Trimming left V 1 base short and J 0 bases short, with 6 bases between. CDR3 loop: CASSLRISTDTQYF. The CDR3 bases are TGCGCCAGCAGCTTGCGCATAAGCACAGATACGCAGTATTTT. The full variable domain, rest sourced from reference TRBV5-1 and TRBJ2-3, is KAGVTQTPRYLIKTRGQQVTLSCSPISGHRSVSWYQQTPGQGLQFLFEYFSETQRNKGNFPGRFSGRQFSNSRSEMNVSTLELGDSALYLCASSLRISTDTQYFGPGTRLTVL.

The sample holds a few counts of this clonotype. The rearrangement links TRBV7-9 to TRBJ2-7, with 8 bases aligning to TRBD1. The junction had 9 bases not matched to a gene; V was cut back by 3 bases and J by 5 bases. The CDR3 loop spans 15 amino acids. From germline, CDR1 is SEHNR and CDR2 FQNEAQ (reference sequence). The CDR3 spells CASSFYSTGAHEQYF. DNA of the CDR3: TGTGCCAGCAGCTTCTATTCGACAGGGGCGCACGAGCAGTACTTC. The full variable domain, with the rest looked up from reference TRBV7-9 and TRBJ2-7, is DTGVSQNPRHKITKRGQNVTFRCDPISEHNRLYWYRQTLGQGPEFLTYFQNEAQLEKSRLLSDRFSAERPKGSFSTLEIQRTEQGDSAMYLCASSFYSTGAHEQYFGPGTRLTVT.

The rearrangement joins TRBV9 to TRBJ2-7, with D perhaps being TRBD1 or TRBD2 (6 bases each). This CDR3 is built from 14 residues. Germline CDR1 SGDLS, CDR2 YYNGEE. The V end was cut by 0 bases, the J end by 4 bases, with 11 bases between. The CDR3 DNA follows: TGTGCCAGCAGCGTAGACGGGGGCGGTTACGAGCAGTACTTC. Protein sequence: CASSVDGGGYEQYF.

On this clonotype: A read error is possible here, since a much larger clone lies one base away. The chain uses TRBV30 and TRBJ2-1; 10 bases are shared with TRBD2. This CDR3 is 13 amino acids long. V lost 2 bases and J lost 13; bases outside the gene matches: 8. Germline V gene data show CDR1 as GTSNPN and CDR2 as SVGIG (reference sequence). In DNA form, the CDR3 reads TGTGCCTGGAGTTCTCAACCTAGCGGGAGTCAGTTCTTC. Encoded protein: CAWSSQPSGSQFF. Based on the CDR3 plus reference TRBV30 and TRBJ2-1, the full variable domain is SQTIHQWPATLVQPVGSPLSLECTVEGTSNPNLYWYRQAAGRGLQLLFYSVGIGQISSEVPQNLSASRPQDRQFILSSKKLLLSDSGFYLCAWSSQPSGSQFFGPGTRLTVL.

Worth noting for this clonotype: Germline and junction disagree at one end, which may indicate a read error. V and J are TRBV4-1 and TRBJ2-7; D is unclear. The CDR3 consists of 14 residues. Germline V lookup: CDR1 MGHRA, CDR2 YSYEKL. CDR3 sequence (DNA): TGCGCCAGCAGCCAAGAAAGCACTGCTGGCGAGCGGTACTTC. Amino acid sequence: CASSQESTAGERYF.

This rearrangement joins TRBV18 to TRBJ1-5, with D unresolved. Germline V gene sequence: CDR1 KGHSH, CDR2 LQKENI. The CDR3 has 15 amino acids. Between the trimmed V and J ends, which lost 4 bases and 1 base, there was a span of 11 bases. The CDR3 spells CASSLKGDSNQPQHF. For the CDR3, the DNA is TGTGCCAGCTCACTCAAAGGCGACAGCAATCAGCCCCAGCATTTT.